The clone carrying this TCR beta chain was seen only once. As yet, its antigen is unknown. The sample belongs to a study of OX40 agonist ivuxolimab in advanced cancers. Study background: Among those enrolled, mean age was roughly 62 years (range about 23 to 90) and about 82% were male.

Clones were read by immunoSEQ multiplex PCR, and TCRdb kept only the in-frame ones, dropping some. The repertoire holds 40,000 to 50,000 clones, with 82% as singletons. Study-wide points: At 0.1 to 3.0 mg/kg, CD4+ and CD8+ blood T cells expanded clonally by week 6.

The CDR3 loop spans 15 amino acids. Germline CDR1 MNHNS, CDR2 SASEGT. Trimming took 3 bases from V and 5 from J, leaving 16 bases between them. The rearrangement uses TRBV6-1 and TRBJ1-2; the D gene is possibly TRBD1 (5 bases). The sequence was collected from an adult with an advanced solid tumor such as melanoma, head and neck, liver or kidney cancer. Sequencing was performed on CD4+ or CD8+ T cells sorted from blood, taken in a trial of the OX40 agonist ivuxolimab. CDR3 sequence: CASSDFRGAQYGYTF. CDR3 sequence (DNA): TGTGCCAGCAGTGATTTCCGCGGGGCACAGTATGGCTACACCTTC.